Listed below are T cell receptor beta chains from one sample, sequenced in a study of OX40 agonist ivuxolimab in advanced cancers. TCRdb keeps only in-frame clones here, not all; method: immunoSEQ multiplex PCR. This sample has 100,000 to 120,000 clones, with around 90% found just once. The source material was CD4+ or CD8+ T cells sorted from blood, sampled in a trial of the OX40 agonist ivuxolimab. These TCRs come from an adult with an advanced solid tumor such as melanoma, head and neck, liver or kidney cancer. The CDR3 runs from the conserved cysteine through the conserved F or W. D genes are given only for firm matches. The size of a clone is reported for some rows only, either as once, few or many, or as a class for expanded clones.

J gene: TRBJ2-7
clone size: .
V gene: TRBV6-1
D gene: .
CDR3 protein: CASSEALRSEQYF
CDR3 DNA: TGTGCCAGCAGTGAGGCGCTCCGGTCCGAGCAGTACTTC

J gene: TRBJ1-4
clone size: once
V gene: TRBV5-4
D gene: .
CDR3 protein: CASSLAGPPNEKLFF
CDR3 DNA: TGTGCCAGCAGCTTGGCTGGACCTCCTAATGAAAAACTGTTTTTT

J gene: TRBJ2-3
clone size: .
V gene: TRBV7-2
D gene: TRBD2
CDR3 protein: CASGTGGPGDTQYF
CDR3 DNA: TGTGCCAGCGGAACGGGGGGGCCAGGAGATACGCAGTATTTT

J gene: TRBJ2-7
clone size: .
V gene: TRBV11-2
D gene: .
CDR3 protein: CASSFSLRGEQYF
CDR3 DNA: TGTGCCAGCAGCTTCAGTCTGCGGGGCGAGCAGTACTTC

J gene: TRBJ2-1
clone size: .
V gene: TRBV7-6
D gene: TRBD2
CDR3 protein: CASSLALSGVAGGHNEQFF
CDR3 DNA: TGTGCCAGCAGCTTAGCCCTTTCCGGGGTAGCGGGGGGCCATAATGAGCAGTTCTTC

J gene: TRBJ2-5
clone size: .
V gene: TRBV7-8
D gene: .
CDR3 protein: CASSSQGSLAGEQYF
CDR3 DNA: TGTGCCAGCAGCTCCCAGGGATCCCTAGCTGGAGAGCAGTACTTC

J gene: TRBJ2-3
clone size: .
V gene: TRBV7-3
D gene: .
CDR3 protein: CASSLGQATDTQYF
CDR3 DNA: TGTGCCAGCAGCTTAGGGCAGGCCACAGATACGCAGTATTTT

J gene: TRBJ2-1
clone size: .
V gene: TRBV5-4
D gene: .
CDR3 protein: CASSLGGSSNGYNEQFF
CDR3 DNA: TGTGCCAGCAGCTTGGGGGGGAGTTCCAACGGCTACAATGAGCAGTTCTTC

J gene: TRBJ2-6
clone size: once
V gene: TRBV5-5
D gene: .
CDR3 protein: CASSGKGASGANVLTF
CDR3 DNA: TGTGCCAGCAGCGGAAAGGGCGCCTCTGGGGCCAACGTCCTGACTTTC

J gene: TRBJ1-1
clone size: .
V gene: TRBV30
D gene: .
CDR3 protein: CAWSGTDEAFF
CDR3 DNA: TGTGCCTGGAGTGGGACGGATGAAGCTTTCTTT

J gene: TRBJ2-1
clone size: .
V gene: TRBV30
D gene: .
CDR3 protein: CAWSPPEFSYNEQFF
CDR3 DNA: TGTGCCTGGAGTCCCCCCGAATTCTCCTACAATGAGCAGTTCTTC

J gene: TRBJ2-1
clone size: .
V gene: TRBV4-2
D gene: TRBD2
CDR3 protein: CASSQGRLAGGPSEQFF
CDR3 DNA: TGTGCCAGCAGCCAAGGGAGACTAGCGGGAGGGCCGAGTGAGCAGTTCTTC

J gene: TRBJ2-3
clone size: once
V gene: TRBV6-5
D gene: TRBD1
CDR3 protein: CASSYSQAGGIDTQYF
CDR3 DNA: TGTGCCAGCAGTTACTCTCAGGCAGGGGGTATAGATACGCAGTATTTT

J gene: TRBJ2-3
clone size: .
V gene: TRBV5-6
D gene: .
CDR3 protein: CASSLTPTDTQYF
CDR3 DNA: TGTGCCAGCAGCTTGACACCCACAGATACGCAGTATTTT

J gene: TRBJ1-1
clone size: .
V gene: TRBV7-3
D gene: .
CDR3 protein: CASSLEGDTEAFF
CDR3 DNA: TGTGCCAGCAGCTTAGAGGGTGACACTGAAGCTTTCTTT

J gene: TRBJ1-5
clone size: .
V gene: TRBV4-3
D gene: .
CDR3 protein: CASSQDGTTNQPQHF
CDR3 DNA: TGCGCCAGCAGCCAAGATGGGACAACGAACCAGCCCCAGCATTTT

J gene: TRBJ2-3
clone size: once
V gene: TRBV7-2
D gene: .
CDR3 protein: CASSLGSRTRFRTDTQYF
CDR3 DNA: TGTGCCAGCAGCTTAGGGTCCAGGACCCGGTTTAGAACAGATACGCAGTATTTT

J gene: TRBJ2-5
clone size: .
V gene: TRBV5-1
D gene: .
CDR3 protein: CASSSGFQETQYF
CDR3 DNA: TGCGCCAGCAGCTCAGGATTCCAAGAGACCCAGTACTTC

J gene: TRBJ2-2
clone size: .
V gene: TRBV14
D gene: .
CDR3 protein: CASSQEGLNRDTGELFF
CDR3 DNA: TGTGCCAGCAGCCAAGAGGGGCTAAATCGGGACACCGGGGAGCTGTTTTTT

J gene: TRBJ1-1
clone size: .
V gene: TRBV5-6
D gene: TRBD1
CDR3 protein: CASSFPGTGVTFLNTEAFF
CDR3 DNA: TGTGCCAGCAGCTTTCCTGGGACAGGGGTAACATTCTTGAACACTGAAGCTTTCTTT

J gene: TRBJ1-4
clone size: .
V gene: TRBV5-4
D gene: .
CDR3 protein: CASRRGPNEKLFF
CDR3 DNA: TGTGCCAGCAGACGGGGCCCGAATGAAAAACTGTTTTTT

J gene: TRBJ2-6
clone size: .
V gene: TRBV28
D gene: TRBD1
CDR3 protein: CASKSNRGKSGANVLTF
CDR3 DNA: TGTGCCAGCAAAAGTAACAGGGGGAAGTCTGGGGCCAACGTCCTGACTTTC

J gene: TRBJ1-1
clone size: once
V gene: TRBV4-3
D gene: .
CDR3 protein: CASSVAGNTEAFF
CDR3 DNA: TGCGCCAGCAGCGTCGCGGGGAACACTGAAGCTTTCTTT

J gene: TRBJ1-1
clone size: .
V gene: TRBV4-3
D gene: .
CDR3 protein: CASSQDGYTEAFF
CDR3 DNA: TGCGCCAGCAGCCAAGATGGGTACACTGAAGCTTTCTTT

J gene: TRBJ2-7
clone size: .
V gene: TRBV28
D gene: .
CDR3 protein: CASTLNRERYEQYF
CDR3 DNA: TGTGCCAGCACTCTAAACAGGGAAAGGTACGAGCAGTACTTC

J gene: TRBJ2-1
clone size: few
V gene: TRBV5-1
D gene: .
CDR3 protein: CASSRSPNNEQFF
CDR3 DNA: TGCGCCAGCAGCCGTAGCCCCAACAATGAGCAGTTCTTC

J gene: TRBJ1-2
clone size: .
V gene: TRBV27
D gene: TRBD1
CDR3 protein: CASSLAGTGPYGYTF
CDR3 DNA: TGTGCCAGCAGTTTGGCCGGGACAGGGCCATATGGCTACACCTTC

J gene: TRBJ1-1
clone size: .
V gene: TRBV25-1
D gene: .
CDR3 protein: CASRGSSAGVLNTEAFF
CDR3 DNA: TGTGCCAGCAGGGGCAGCTCAGCGGGGGTCTTGAACACTGAAGCTTTCTTT

J gene: TRBJ2-1
clone size: .
V gene: TRBV2
D gene: .
CDR3 protein: CASSESVYNEQFF
CDR3 DNA: TGTGCCAGCAGTGAGTCCGTCTACAATGAGCAGTTCTTC

J gene: TRBJ2-3
clone size: .
V gene: TRBV18
D gene: .
CDR3 protein: CASSLSSRGARADTQYF
CDR3 DNA: TGTGCCAGCTCACTATCGAGCAGGGGCGCTAGGGCAGATACGCAGTATTTT

J gene: TRBJ2-7
clone size: once
V gene: TRBV29-1
D gene: .
CDR3 protein: CSVSWVGGYEQYF
CDR3 DNA: TGCAGCGTTTCGTGGGTCGGGGGCTACGAGCAGTACTTC

J gene: TRBJ1-1
clone size: .
V gene: TRBV6-5
D gene: .
CDR3 protein: CASSYLGNTEAFF
CDR3 DNA: TGTGCCAGCAGTTATCTTGGGAACACTGAAGCTTTCTTT

J gene: TRBJ2-3
clone size: .
V gene: TRBV18
D gene: .
CDR3 protein: CASSPPVWSSTDTQYF
CDR3 DNA: TGTGCCAGCTCACCACCGGTCTGGTCTAGCACAGATACGCAGTATTTT

J gene: TRBJ2-1
clone size: .
V gene: TRBV15
D gene: TRBD2
CDR3 protein: CATSRGGISGGHNEQFF
CDR3 DNA: TGTGCCACCAGCAGAGGGGGGATTAGCGGGGGTCACAATGAGCAGTTCTTC

J gene: TRBJ1-2
clone size: .
V gene: TRBV27
D gene: TRBD1
CDR3 protein: CASSKTGGGGYGYTF
CDR3 DNA: TGTGCCAGCAGTAAAACAGGGGGTGGAGGCTATGGCTACACCTTC

J gene: TRBJ2-5
clone size: .
V gene: TRBV6-1
D gene: .
CDR3 protein: CASRIGETQYF
CDR3 DNA: TGTGCCAGCAGAATAGGGGAGACCCAGTACTTC

J gene: TRBJ2-1
clone size: .
V gene: TRBV30
D gene: .
CDR3 protein: CAWSVQVFRVGEQFF
CDR3 DNA: TGTGCCTGGAGTGTACAGGTTTTTAGGGTTGGAGAGCAGTTCTTC

J gene: TRBJ2-4
clone size: .
V gene: TRBV18
D gene: TRBD1
CDR3 protein: CASSPGRDRAFSIQYF
CDR3 DNA: TGTGCCAGCTCACCCGGCCGGGACAGGGCATTTAGCATTCAGTACTTC

J gene: TRBJ2-7
clone size: .
V gene: TRBV19
D gene: TRBD2
CDR3 protein: CASSKRLAGAYEQYF
CDR3 DNA: TGTGCCAGTAGTAAACGACTAGCGGGGGCCTACGAGCAGTACTTC

J gene: TRBJ1-6
clone size: .
V gene: TRBV18
D gene: TRBD1
CDR3 protein: CASSPLDRGSSHNSPLHF
CDR3 DNA: TGTGCCAGCTCACCACTGGACAGGGGGAGCTCCCATAATTCACCCCTCCACTTT

J gene: TRBJ2-7
clone size: once
V gene: TRBV5-1
D gene: TRBD2
CDR3 protein: CASSSGLAGYEQYF
CDR3 DNA: TGCGCCAGCAGCTCGGGACTAGCGGGGTACGAGCAGTACTTC

J gene: TRBJ1-2
clone size: .
V gene: TRBV5-4
D gene: .
CDR3 protein: CASRTSEGMVGYGYTF
CDR3 DNA: TGTGCCAGCAGGACCTCAGAGGGGATGGTTGGCTATGGCTACACCTTC

J gene: TRBJ2-4
clone size: .
V gene: TRBV28
D gene: .
CDR3 protein: CASRGANLAKNIQYF
CDR3 DNA: TGTGCCAGCCGTGGGGCAAACCTAGCCAAAAACATTCAGTACTTC

J gene: TRBJ1-1
clone size: .
V gene: TRBV10-3
D gene: .
CDR3 protein: CAISDLRGGGGTEAFF
CDR3 DNA: TGTGCCATCAGTGACCTCAGGGGAGGGGGTGGCACTGAAGCTTTCTTT

J gene: TRBJ2-7
clone size: .
V gene: TRBV6-5
D gene: .
CDR3 protein: CASILGNPETYEQYF
CDR3 DNA: TGTGCCAGCATTCTAGGGAATCCCGAAACCTACGAGCAGTACTTC

J gene: TRBJ2-1
clone size: .
V gene: TRBV27
D gene: TRBD2
CDR3 protein: CASSFGGAGAEQFF
CDR3 DNA: TGTGCCAGCAGTTTCGGCGGAGCGGGGGCCGAGCAGTTCTTC

J gene: TRBJ2-5
clone size: .
V gene: TRBV11-3
D gene: .
CDR3 protein: CASSLVSETQYF
CDR3 DNA: TGTGCCAGCAGCTTAGTTTCGGAGACCCAGTACTTC

J gene: TRBJ2-3
clone size: .
V gene: TRBV6-6
D gene: .
CDR3 protein: CASSYAGTSTDTQYF
CDR3 DNA: TGTGCCAGCAGTTATGCCGGGACTAGCACAGATACGCAGTATTTT

J gene: TRBJ1-6
clone size: .
V gene: TRBV7-3
D gene: TRBD1
CDR3 protein: CASSLRDRGRPETPLHF
CDR3 DNA: TGTGCCAGCAGCTTACGGGACAGGGGGCGCCCCGAGACACCCCTCCACTTT

J gene: TRBJ1-6
clone size: .
V gene: TRBV7-2
D gene: TRBD1
CDR3 protein: CASSLRTGGNSPLHF
CDR3 DNA: TGTGCCAGCAGCCTGCGGACAGGGGGGAATTCACCCCTCCACTTT